The subject of this entry is one TCR beta chain. MiXCR was run by TCRdb on the 5' RACE reads, yielding one entry per CDR3 protein. The sample has tens of thousands of distinct CDR3 sequences; approximately 6.5% are singletons. The sample comes from a study of early T cells in non-severe SARS-CoV-2 infection. The germline gives CDR1 MNHNY, CDR2 SVGAGI (reference sequence). Trimming took 6 bases from V and 5 from J; bases not matched to a gene: 7. The CDR3 spans 14 residues. The clonotype originates from an adult who was a healthcare worker with PCR-confirmed SARS-CoV-2 infection or an uninfected control (not recorded which). The V and J genes are TRBV6-6 and TRBJ1-1; 9 nucleotides line up with TRBD1. The sequencing here drew on whole blood, taken at baseline. CDR3 residues: CASSRWTGETEAFF. The CDR3 DNA follows: TGTGCCAGCAGCCGCTGGACAGGGGAAACTGAAGCTTTCTTT.